The 5 T cell receptor beta chains given below trace back to one sample, sequenced in a study of blood T cell repertoires in COVID-19. Profiling relied on immunoSEQ multiplex PCR, and the TCRdb table lists in-frame clones only, not all of them. The sample includes about 54,000 clones, 90% of them seen just once. Specimen: peripheral blood. Receptor source: a middle-aged woman with active COVID-19.

This clone was found once. Other DNA sequences within the sample encode an identical CDR3. This chain links TRBV5-1 with TRBJ2-3; D ambiguous. The length of the CDR3 is 11 residues. Germline CDR1 is SGHRS and CDR2 is YFSETQ. V was clipped by 2 bases and J by 6 bases, with 4 bases between them. The CDR3 loop reads CASSFRDTQYF. Here the CDR3 DNA reads TGCGCCAGCAGCTTCAGGGATACGCAGTATTTT.

A word on this clone: The same CDR3 arises from other DNA sequences in this sample as well. The rearrangement links TRBV3-1 (or the pseudogene TRBV3-2) to TRBJ2-3, with 12 nucleotides matching TRBD2. J was trimmed by 1 base and V by 4 bases; bases with no gene match: 3. Germline V gene lookup returns CDR1 LGHDT and CDR2 YNNKEL (reference sequence). This CDR3 region has 16 residues. The CDR3 is CASSPRLAGGTDTQYF. The CDR3 DNA reads as TGTGCCAGCAGCCCCCGACTAGCGGGGGGCACAGATACGCAGTATTTT.

This chain links TRBV6-6 with TRBJ1-3, with TRBD1 as a possible D gene (5 bases). CDR1 and CDR2 from the germline V gene are MNHNY and SVGAGI (reference sequence). Trimming cost V 4 bases and J 0 bases, with 13 bases left between them. This CDR3 contains 16 residues. In DNA, the CDR3 is TGTGCCAGCAGTTCCCTCGGGGGGTCCTCTGGAAACACCATATATTTT. Translation gives CASSSLGGSSGNTIYF.

The J gene is TRBJ1-1, the V gene TRBV19; D is unclear. The CDR3 is 13 residues long. The V gene's germline CDR1 is LNHDA and CDR2 SQIVND (reference sequence). V dropped 3 bases and J dropped 1 base, with 6 bases sitting between them. The CDR3 DNA sequence: TGTGCCAGTAGTATCCCAGGGAACACTGAAGCTTTCTTT. This codes for CASSIPGNTEAFF.

The chain uses TRBV19 and TRBJ2-7; D remains ambiguous. CDR3 length equals 15 residues. The germline V gene encodes CDR1 LNHDA and CDR2 SQIVND (reference sequence). Trimming removed 5 bases from V and 0 bases from J, with 14 bases in between. The CDR3 protein is CASSGQSGLSYEQYF. CDR3 coding DNA: TGTGCCAGTAGTGGTCAGTCTGGTCTCTCCTACGAGCAGTACTTC. The entire variable domain, with the rest obtained from reference TRBV19 and TRBJ2-7, is as follows: DGGITQSPKYLFRKEGQNVTLSCEQNLNHDAMYWYRQDPGQGLRLIYYSQIVNDFQKGDIAEGYSVSREKKESFPLTVTSAQKNPTAFYLCASSGQSGLSYEQYFGPGTRLTVT.